A selection of T cell receptor beta chains follows, all from one sample in a study of T cell repertoires and Cas9 in healthy adults. Produced via immunoSEQ multiplex PCR; TCRdb's table is partial and in-frame only. The top ten hold about 1.6% of the sample, which has fewer than 25,000 clones, around 90% seen once. The source material was CD4+ effector T cells (CD127+, CD25-, CD137-, CD154-) from PBMCs; culture status not recorded. These receptors all come from a human donor in good health. Each CDR3 is given with its conserved first and last residue. A D gene is named only where the DNA matches it firmly. Rows may omit the clone size; those that give it use once, few, many or a size class.

j_call v_call clone_size d_call cdr3_aa cdr3_nt
TRBJ2-3 TRBV19 - TRBD2 CASRTSETTDTQYF TGTGCCAGTAGAACTAGCGAGACCACAGATACGCAGTATTTT
TRBJ2-1 TRBV5-4 - - CASSSATGSSYNEQFF TGTGCCAGCAGCTCCGCGACCGGGAGCTCCTACAATGAGCAGTTCTTC
TRBJ2-2 TRBV18 - - CASSPNLGAGELFF TGTGCCAGCTCACCAAACCTCGGAGCCGGGGAGCTGTTTTTT
TRBJ2-3 TRBV7-3 - - CASSLAYTDTQYF TGTGCCAGCAGCCTAGCTTACACAGATACGCAGTATTTT
TRBJ1-4 TRBV2 - TRBD1 CASKHDRGTNEKLFF TGTGCCAGCAAGCATGACAGGGGGACTAATGAAAAACTGTTTTTT
TRBJ1-2 TRBV28 - - CASSLNQDHYGYTF TGTGCCAGCAGTTTAAATCAGGACCACTATGGCTACACCTTC
TRBJ1-1 TRBV6-6 - - CASSPDVWNTEAFF TGTGCCAGCAGTCCCGACGTTTGGAACACTGAAGCTTTCTTT
TRBJ1-4 TRBV19 few - CASSWGFNEKLFF TGTGCCAGTAGTTGGGGTTTTAATGAAAAACTGTTTTTT
TRBJ1-6 TRBV4-1 - - CASSQAGVGPPLHF TGCGCCAGCAGCCAAGCAGGGGTTGGGCCACCCCTCCACTTT
TRBJ1-1 TRBV6-4 - - CASSEDSNTEAFF TGTGCCAGCAGCGAGGACTCGAACACTGAAGCTTTCTTT
TRBJ2-3 TRBV4-3 - - CASSPGGADATVYTQYF TGCGCCAGCAGCCCCGGGGGAGCGGACGCGACGGTATATACGCAGTATTTT
TRBJ2-1 TRBV27 - TRBD2 CASSLSGGRVGEQFF TGTGCCAGCAGTTTATCAGGCGGGAGGGTCGGAGAGCAGTTCTTC
TRBJ2-7 TRBV11-2 - - CASSLEEGSSYEQYF TGTGCCAGCAGCTTAGAGGAGGGTAGCTCCTACGAGCAGTACTTC
TRBJ1-1 TRBV7-9 - - CASSLRTESIHTEAFF TGTGCCAGCAGCTTAAGAACAGAGTCGATACACACTGAAGCTTTCTTT
TRBJ2-1 TRBV7-2 - - CASSLRRAHEQFF TGTGCCAGCAGCTTAAGGAGGGCCCATGAGCAGTTCTTC
TRBJ1-2 TRBV29-1 once - CSVDSYGYTF TGCAGCGTTGACAGCTATGGCTACACCTTC
TRBJ2-1 TRBV2 - - CASRLDAAFGEQFF TGTGCCAGCAGGCTGGACGCAGCCTTTGGTGAGCAGTTCTTC
TRBJ1-1 TRBV25-1 - TRBD1 CASSDGRGWDEAFF TGTGCCAGCAGTGACGGCAGGGGGTGGGATGAAGCTTTCTTT
TRBJ1-3 TRBV19 few - CASSVGAGNTIYF TGTGCCAGTAGTGTCGGGGCTGGAAACACCATATATTTT
TRBJ2-1 TRBV19 - TRBD2 CASSAYGGTDNEQFF TGTGCCAGTAGTGCCTACGGGGGGACTGACAATGAGCAGTTCTTC
TRBJ2-5 TRBV7-2 - - CASSLEAAETQYF TGTGCCAGCAGCTTAGAGGCGGCCGAGACCCAGTACTTC
TRBJ2-1 TRBV4-3 - - CASSPGGLSGQGEQFF TGCGCCAGCAGCCCTGGGGGCCTTTCCGGTCAGGGTGAGCAGTTCTTC
TRBJ1-1 TRBV5-1 - - CASSLNALNTEAFF TGCGCCAGCAGCTTGAATGCTTTGAACACTGAAGCTTTCTTT
TRBJ1-2 TRBV11-1 - TRBD1 CASSAGQGFFYGYTF TGTGCCAGCAGCGCGGGACAGGGCTTTTTCTATGGCTACACCTTC
TRBJ1-1 TRBV7-2 - TRBD1 CASSRDRESEAFF TGTGCCAGCAGTCGGGACAGGGAGAGTGAAGCTTTCTTT
TRBJ1-4 TRBV19 few - CASVGSRAEKLFF TGTGCCAGTGTCGGATCCCGGGCTGAAAAACTGTTTTTT
TRBJ2-3 TRBV2 - TRBD2 CASSPTSGGIKGSTDTQYF TGTGCCAGCAGTCCCACTAGCGGGGGGATAAAAGGTAGCACAGATACGCAGTATTTT
TRBJ1-4 TRBV10-1 few - CASPRTAANEKLFF TGCGCCAGCCCCCGGACCGCTGCGAATGAAAAACTGTTTTTT
TRBJ2-1 TRBV2 - - CASSEGGLEFF TGTGCCAGCAGTGAAGGGGGCCTGGAGTTCTTC
TRBJ2-1 TRBV18 - TRBD1 CASSPDRAEQFF TGTGCCAGCTCACCCGACAGGGCGGAGCAGTTCTTC
TRBJ2-4 TRBV6-6 - - CASTPGLAKNIQYF TGTGCCAGCACCCCAGGGTTAGCCAAAAACATTCAGTACTTC
TRBJ2-6 TRBV7-9 - - CASSFRGEPNVLTF TGTGCCAGCAGCTTCCGCGGAGAGCCCAACGTCCTGACTTTC
TRBJ1-5 TRBV5-8 - - CASSLVRQNQPQHF TGTGCCAGCAGCTTGGTCAGGCAGAATCAGCCCCAGCATTTT
TRBJ2-3 TRBV18 - - CASSPGTNRDTQYF TGTGCCAGCTCACCAGGAACAAACAGAGATACGCAGTATTTT
TRBJ1-5 TRBV5-5 - - CASSLGGPPNQPQHF TGTGCCAGCAGCTTGGGGGGGCCCCCAAATCAGCCCCAGCATTTT
TRBJ1-1 TRBV28 once - CASSSLWAGTEAFF TGTGCCAGCAGTTCCCTCTGGGCGGGCACTGAAGCTTTCTTT
TRBJ2-7 TRBV10-3 - - CAISYIDSSYEQYF TGTGCCATCAGTTATATTGACAGTTCCTACGAGCAGTACTTC
TRBJ1-5 TRBV4-1 - TRBD1 CASSQAGQDVQPQHF TGCGCCAGCAGCCAAGCGGGACAGGATGTTCAGCCCCAGCATTTT
TRBJ1-5 TRBV18 once TRBD1 CASSPQGAGSNQPQHF TGTGCCAGCTCACCGCAGGGGGCGGGGAGCAATCAGCCCCAGCATTTT
TRBJ1-2 TRBV15 - - CATSRDRGAGSSYTF TGTGCCACCAGCAGAGATCGTGGGGCAGGGTCGTCATACACCTTC